The sample holds a few counts of the clone carrying this T cell receptor (beta chain). Both iRepertoire HTBI primers and Arm-PCR of CDR3 regions were used to build the TCR beta libraries. Original analysis: Detected in the samples were around 59 TRBV and around 15 TRBJ segments. TCRdb reanalysed the multiplex PCR reads using MiXCR and keeps one entry per CDR3 protein. In this record, the V and J calls reflect TCRdb's handling and not the investigators' own analysis. The table shows more than 350,000 distinct CDR3 sequences, with around a fifth occurring only once. The entry originates in a study of regulatory T cells in long-lasting Graves disease. Documented time point: persistent/refractory GD, antithyroid drugs over 5 years with positive TRAb. There was RNA extracted from PBMCs, and the TCR library was made from it. The guidelines of the American Thyroid Association were the basis for diagnosing Graves' disease.

Germline CDR1 SGHNT, CDR2 YYREEE (reference sequence). The CDR3 runs 13 residues. Trimming stripped 4 bases from V and 2 bases from J, with 9 bases between. This TCR came from a female donor with Graves disease. V and J are TRBV5-4 and TRBJ1-2, with D unresolved. This sample comprised peripheral blood mononuclear cells (PBMCs), obtained when the disease was refractory, from a patient treated with antithyroid drugs. The CDR3 DNA reads TGTGCCAGCAGCCCGGAGGACAACTATGGCTACACCTTC. This gives the protein CASSPEDNYGYTF.